The source of this TCR beta chain is a study of CD8+ T cells in alopecia areata. Study as a whole: Tofacitinib was taken orally by treated patients, and the dose was 5 to 10 mg twice daily.

To note about this clone: Its specificity is unknown.

Whole-study findings and limits: For lesional scalp, especially alopecia totalis/universalis, clonality was higher than in normal scalp.

Sequencing templates came from extracted RNA that was reverse transcribed into cDNA. Assay: immunoSEQ multiplex PCR; the TCRdb copy retains only in-frame clones and omits some. In the table there are roughly 230,000 clones, about 40% of which are singletons. The CDR3 length is 11 residues. Trimming left V 7 bases short and J 2 bases short, with 5 bases between. Germline CDR1 reads MDHEN; CDR2 reads SYDVKM. Indicated treatment: oral pan-JAK inhibitor, 5-10 mg twice daily. The genes are TRBV28 and TRBJ1-2; D perhaps matches TRBD1 (5 bases). This TCR was sampled from a human donor with alopecia areata. Sequencing was performed on CD4+ T cells sorted from blood, taken around week 37, from a patient treated with tofacitinib. The CDR3 bases are TGTGCCAGCACAGGGAACTATGGCTACACCTTC. Translating it yields CASTGNYGYTF.